The 16 T cell receptor beta chains given below trace back to one sample, sequenced in a study of blood T cells in healthy people across ages. The second PCR ran roughly 6 to 11 cycles with a sample-barcoded 5' primer and J-beta primers. One entry per CDR3 protein, called by TCRdb with MiXCR from the 5' RACE reads. The profile shows over a million distinct CDR3 sequences, roughly 24% of them singletons. The sample was also linked to a second study, of T cells of mothers and their children.

The material sequenced was blood. Receptors were obtained from a girl aged 2 to 9 in good health.

This clonotype was seen a few times. The chain employs TRBV11-3 and TRBJ2-1, with D unresolved. The germline V gene encodes CDR1 SGHNT and CDR2 YENEEA. The CDR3 extends over 18 amino acids. Trimming shortened V by 0 bases and J by 4 bases, and 19 bases separated the two germline ends. CDR3 in DNA: TGTGCCAGCAGCTTAGACGGGTGGTGGCAGGATTTTTACAATGAGCAGTTCTTC. Protein: CASSLDGWWQDFYNEQFF.

In its sample, this clonotype was seen a few times. The chain has TRBV15 and TRBJ1-3, with D unresolved. The germline V and J ends were trimmed by 0 bases and 4 bases, with 25 bases remaining between them. The germline V gene encodes CDR1 LNHNV and CDR2 YYDKDF (reference sequence). The length of the CDR3 is 20 residues. The CDR3 nucleotides read TGTGCCACCAGCAGAGATCGGGCCACAGACCGGGGAGCTACGGGAAACACCATATATTTT. This translates into CATSRDRATDRGATGNTIYF.

This clonotype was seen a few times. Its ends do not fully match the called genes, so a read error is possible. The CDR3 region has the DNA TGCAGCGTTGAAAAAGGGCCTCTGACTACAGTCTTC. Encoded protein: CSVEKGPLTTVF. The chain recombines TRBV29-1 with TRBJ2-1; a possible D gene is TRBD2 (5 bases). This CDR3 comprises 12 residues. Germline-derived CDR1 and CDR2 are SQVTM and ANQGSEA.

In this sample, this clonotype turned up a few times. The V call is TRBV12-3 or TRBV12-4, the J call TRBJ1-2; 7 bases are shared with TRBD1. J gave up 8 bases and V 6 bases, and 6 bases lay outside the gene matches. CDR3 length: 12 residues. As DNA, the CDR3 is TGTGCCAGCAGACCAGGGGGAGGCGGCTACACCTTC. Its protein is CASRPGGGGYTF.

The rearrangement joins TRBV28 to TRBJ2-1; 11 nucleotides line up with TRBD2. V shed 6 bases, J shed 6 bases, and the junction held 7 bases outside the gene matches. CDR1 is MDHEN and CDR2 is SYDVKM in the germline V gene. The CDR3 is 15 residues long. The CDR3 bases are TGTGCCAGCAGAATAGCGGGAGGGTCCCCCAATGAGCAGTTCTTC. Encoded protein: CASRIAGGSPNEQFF.

The chain joins TRBV10-1 to TRBJ2-1; 8 nucleotides agree with TRBD1. CDR1 and CDR2 (germline): WNHNN, SYGVQD (reference sequence). After removal of 5 bases from V and 8 bases from J, the junction contained 11 bases not matched to a gene. This CDR3 is built from 15 residues. CDR3 nucleotide sequence: TGCGCCAGCAGTCGGACAGGGAGTAATCAGTATGAGCAGTTCTTC. It specifies CASSRTGSNQYEQFF.

DNA for the CDR3: TGTGCCAGCGTCGGACTAGCGGGGGCAACGACAGTCTACGAGCAGTACTTC. Translating gives CASVGLAGATTVYEQYF. V is TRBV6-2 or TRBV6-3 and J is TRBJ2-1; 13 bases fit TRBD2. The assigned J gene may be wrong: the sequence end matches TRBJ2-7 better. CDR3 length equals 17 residues. In germline, CDR1 is MNHEY, CDR2 SVGEGT.

This chain uses TRBV29-1 with TRBJ2-3, with D uncertain. V lost 7 bases to trimming and J lost 2 bases, with 7 bases between them. Germline V gives CDR1 SQVTM, CDR2 ANQGSEA. There are 11 residues in the CDR3. The CDR3 reads CSDLPTDTQYF. The DNA for the CDR3 is TGCAGCGACCTTCCCACAGATACGCAGTATTTT.

In its sample, this clonotype was seen a few times. This rearrangement joins TRBV6-5 to TRBJ1-2; a possible D gene is TRBD1 (5 bases). Trimming left V 0 bases short and J 8 bases short, with 19 bases between. The germline CDR1 and CDR2 sequences are MNHEY and SVGAGI. This CDR3 spans 16 amino acids. CDR3 coding DNA: TGTGCCAGCAGTTACTCAGGCAGGGTGGAGGGTGGGGGCTACACCTTC. Amino acid sequence: CASSYSGRVEGGGYTF.

This clonotype was recorded at least ten times. The V and J genes are TRBV24-1 and TRBJ2-2; D possibly corresponds to TRBD1 (6 bases). The CDR3 runs to 14 residues. Trimming shortened V by 3 bases and J by 3 bases, and 7 bases separated the two germline ends. Germline V CDR1 and CDR2: KGHDR, SFDVKD. The CDR3 reads CATSDGGDTGELFF. Here the CDR3 DNA reads TGTGCCACCAGTGATGGGGGCGACACCGGGGAGCTGTTTTTT.

This clonotype occurred many times. The CDR3 reads CSVRRRGGQETQYF. The DNA for the CDR3 is TGCAGCGTTCGCCGGCGGGGCGGCCAAGAGACCCAGTACTTC. The chain has TRBV29-1 and TRBJ2-5; possible D gene TRBD2, 6 bases. Germline CDR1 and CDR2: SQVTM and ANQGSEA. The ends were cut back, 5 bases at V and 1 base at J, with 14 bases in the middle. The length of the CDR3 is 14 residues.

This clonotype was found a few times. J is TRBJ1-3 and V is TRBV6-6; D possibly corresponds to TRBD1 (5 bases). CDR3 length equals 16 residues. V was clipped by 2 bases and J by 3 bases, with 14 bases between them. The germline V gene has CDR1 MNHNY and CDR2 SVGAGI (reference sequence). For the CDR3, the DNA is TGTGCCAGCAGTTACACCGAATGGGGGGTTGGAAACACCATATATTTT. Its protein product is CASSYTEWGVGNTIYF.

The chain uses TRBV5-1 and TRBJ2-3; 8 bases fit TRBD2. J was trimmed by 0 bases and V by 0 bases; bases with no gene match: 6. The CDR3 is made up of 17 amino acids. Germline lookup yields CDR1 SGHRS and CDR2 YFSETQ. DNA for the CDR3: TGCGCCAGCAGCTTGGACGTAGCGGGAATTAGCACAGATACGCAGTATTTT. This codes for CASSLDVAGISTDTQYF.

This clonotype has more than one count but fewer than ten. The chain carries TRBV5-1 and TRBJ1-2; perhaps TRBD1 as D (5 bases). V was clipped by 7 bases and J by 8 bases, with 18 bases between them. CDR1 and CDR2 (germline): SGHRS, YFSETQ. This CDR3 spans 13 amino acids. DNA of the CDR3: TGCGCCAGCGGCTCCGGGACCTTAATCGGCTACACCTTC. The encoded protein is CASGSGTLIGYTF.

This clonotype was detected only a few times. The rearrangement uses TRBV7-2 and TRBJ2-1; 9 bases map to TRBD2. Judging by the DNA end, TRBJ2-5 fits better; the J call may be wrong. CDR1 SGHTA and CDR2 FQGNSA come from the germline V gene. This CDR3 region has 16 residues. The CDR3 spells CASSREGAGGWETQYF. The CDR3 DNA reads TGTGCCAGCAGCCGGGAGGGAGCGGGGGGTTGGGAGACCCAGTACTTC.

This clonotype has only a few counts. This chain uses TRBV14 with TRBJ2-1, with no clear D. The CDR3 is 15 amino acids. Per the germline V gene, CDR1 is SGHDN and CDR2 is FVKESK. With 4 bases removed from V and 0 bases from J, the gap between germline ends came to 10 bases. The chain's CDR3 is CASSPARSSYNEQFF. In DNA, the CDR3 is TGTGCCAGCAGCCCCGCCAGGAGCTCCTACAATGAGCAGTTCTTC.